This T cell receptor beta chain is drawn from a study of technical replicates of blood from a few donors. Germline CDR1 reads LNHNV; CDR2 reads YYDKDF (reference sequence). With 1 base removed from V and 3 bases from J, the gap between germline ends came to 8 bases. The CDR3 totals 14 residues. Libraries were prepared by immunoSEQ multiplex PCR; TCRdb keeps only in-frame clonotypes and omits some of them. This table holds around 78,000 clones, around 94% found once. Input material: T cells isolated from PBMCs. The receptor was derived from a human donor in good health. The chain has TRBV15 and TRBJ2-3; D gene unclear. CDR3 DNA: TGTGCCACCAGCAGAGGTCTAGAAACAGATACGCAGTATTTT. Translated, it gives CATSRGLETDTQYF.